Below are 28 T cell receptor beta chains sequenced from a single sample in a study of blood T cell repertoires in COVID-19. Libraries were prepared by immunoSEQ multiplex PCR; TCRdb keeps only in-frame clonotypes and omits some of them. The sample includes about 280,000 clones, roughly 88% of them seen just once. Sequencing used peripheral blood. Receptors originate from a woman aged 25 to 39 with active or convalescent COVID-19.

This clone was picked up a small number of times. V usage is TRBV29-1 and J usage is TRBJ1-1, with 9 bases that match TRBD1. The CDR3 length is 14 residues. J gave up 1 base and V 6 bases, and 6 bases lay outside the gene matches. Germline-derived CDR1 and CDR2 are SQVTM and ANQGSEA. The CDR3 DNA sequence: TGCAGCGTGATGACAGGGGGAGGGAACACTGAAGCTTTCTTT. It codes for CSVMTGGGNTEAFF.

The CDR3 loop reads CAAQPQSYRYEQYF. DNA of the CDR3: TGTGCCGCCCAACCGCAGAGTTACAGGTACGAGCAGTACTTC. The genes are TRBV9 and TRBJ2-7; perhaps TRBD1 as D (5 bases). The CDR3 is made up of 14 amino acids. Germline CDR1 and CDR2: SGDLS and YYNGEE. V shed 10 bases and J shed 4 bases, with 21 bases lying between them.

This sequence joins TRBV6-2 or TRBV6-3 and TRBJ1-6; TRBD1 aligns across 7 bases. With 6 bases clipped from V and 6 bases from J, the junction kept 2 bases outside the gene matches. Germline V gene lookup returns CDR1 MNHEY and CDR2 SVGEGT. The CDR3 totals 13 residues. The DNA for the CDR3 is TGTGCCAGCAGCGGGACAGTTAATTCACCCCTCCACTTT. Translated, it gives CASSGTVNSPLHF.

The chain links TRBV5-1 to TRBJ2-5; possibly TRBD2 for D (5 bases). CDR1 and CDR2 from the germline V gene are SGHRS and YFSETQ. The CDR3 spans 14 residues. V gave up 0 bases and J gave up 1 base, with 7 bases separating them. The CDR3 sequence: CASSLGLSQETQYF. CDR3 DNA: TGCGCCAGCAGCTTGGGACTATCCCAAGAGACCCAGTACTTC.

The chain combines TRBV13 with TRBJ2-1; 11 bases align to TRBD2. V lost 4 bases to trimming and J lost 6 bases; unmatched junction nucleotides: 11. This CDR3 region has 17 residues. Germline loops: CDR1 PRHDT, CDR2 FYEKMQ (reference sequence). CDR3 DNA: TGTGCCAGCAGCTCCGCCCCTCTAGCGGGGGGTCTCAATGAGCAGTTCTTC. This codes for CASSSAPLAGGLNEQFF. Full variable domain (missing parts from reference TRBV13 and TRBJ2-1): AAGVIQSPRHLIKEKRETATLKCYPIPRHDTVYWYQQGPGQDPQFLISFYEKMQSDKGSIPDRFSAQQFSDYHSELNMSSLELGDSALYFCASSSAPLAGGLNEQFFGPGTRLTVL.

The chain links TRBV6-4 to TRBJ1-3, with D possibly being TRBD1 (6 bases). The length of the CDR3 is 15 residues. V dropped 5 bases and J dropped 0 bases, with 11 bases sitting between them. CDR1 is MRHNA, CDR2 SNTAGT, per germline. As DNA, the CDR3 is TGTGCCAGCAGTTCCCGGGACAACTCTGGAAACACCATATATTTT. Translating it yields CASSSRDNSGNTIYF.

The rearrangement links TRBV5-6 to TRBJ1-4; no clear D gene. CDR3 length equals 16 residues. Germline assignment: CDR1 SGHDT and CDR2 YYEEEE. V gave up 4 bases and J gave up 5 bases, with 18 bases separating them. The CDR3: CASSLAYSLSNEKLFF. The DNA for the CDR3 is TGTGCCAGCAGCCTGGCATACAGTCTCTCAAATGAAAAACTGTTTTTT.

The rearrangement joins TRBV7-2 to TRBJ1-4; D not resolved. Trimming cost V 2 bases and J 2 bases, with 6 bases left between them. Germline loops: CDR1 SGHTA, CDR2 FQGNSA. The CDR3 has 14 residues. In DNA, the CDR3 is TGTGCCAGCAGCTTAAGCGTGACTAATGAAAAACTGTTTTTT. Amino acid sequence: CASSLSVTNEKLFF.

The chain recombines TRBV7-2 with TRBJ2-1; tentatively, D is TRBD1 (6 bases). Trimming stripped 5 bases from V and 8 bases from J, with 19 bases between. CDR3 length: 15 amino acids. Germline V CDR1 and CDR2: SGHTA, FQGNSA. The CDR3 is CASSPGHREGYEQFF. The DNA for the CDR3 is TGTGCCAGCAGCCCGGGACACCGAGAAGGCTATGAGCAGTTCTTC.

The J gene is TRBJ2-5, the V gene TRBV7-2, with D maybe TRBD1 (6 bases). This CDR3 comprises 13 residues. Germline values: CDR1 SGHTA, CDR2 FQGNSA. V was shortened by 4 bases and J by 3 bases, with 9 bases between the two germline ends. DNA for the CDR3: TGTGCCAGCAGCTCCCGGGACAAAGAGACCCAGTACTTC. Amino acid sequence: CASSSRDKETQYF.

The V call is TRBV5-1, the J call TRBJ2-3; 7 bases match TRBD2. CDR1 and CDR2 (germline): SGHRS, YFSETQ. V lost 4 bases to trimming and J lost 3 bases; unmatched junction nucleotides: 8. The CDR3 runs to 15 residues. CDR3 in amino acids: CASSPGTTLTDTQYF. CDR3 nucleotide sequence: TGCGCCAGCAGCCCCGGGACTACCCTAACAGATACGCAGTATTTT.

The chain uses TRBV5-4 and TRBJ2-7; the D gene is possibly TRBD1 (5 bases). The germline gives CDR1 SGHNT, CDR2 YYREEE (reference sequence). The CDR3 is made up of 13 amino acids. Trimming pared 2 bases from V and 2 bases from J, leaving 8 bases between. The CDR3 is CASSFRGTYEQYF. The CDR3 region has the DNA TGTGCCAGCAGCTTTAGGGGCACCTACGAGCAGTACTTC.

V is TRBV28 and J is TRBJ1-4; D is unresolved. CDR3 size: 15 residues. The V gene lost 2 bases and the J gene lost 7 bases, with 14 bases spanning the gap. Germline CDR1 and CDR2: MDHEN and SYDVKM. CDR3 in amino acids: CASSLRTPRGEKLFF. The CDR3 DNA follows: TGTGCCAGCAGTTTACGGACTCCACGGGGTGAAAAACTGTTTTTT.

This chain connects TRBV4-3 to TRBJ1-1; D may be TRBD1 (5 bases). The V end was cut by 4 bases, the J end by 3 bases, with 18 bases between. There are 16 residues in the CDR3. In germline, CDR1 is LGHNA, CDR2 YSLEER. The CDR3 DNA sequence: TGCGCCAGCAGCCGGACGGCGGGGGGAGGGCACACTGAAGCTTTCTTT. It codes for CASSRTAGGGHTEAFF.

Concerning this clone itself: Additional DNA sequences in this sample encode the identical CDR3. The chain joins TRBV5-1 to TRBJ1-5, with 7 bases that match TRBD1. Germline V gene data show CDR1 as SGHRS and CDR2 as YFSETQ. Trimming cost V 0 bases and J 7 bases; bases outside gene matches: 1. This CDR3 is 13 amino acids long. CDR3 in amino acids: CASSLGQGQPQHF. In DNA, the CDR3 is TGCGCCAGCAGCTTGGGACAGGGCCAGCCCCAGCATTTT.

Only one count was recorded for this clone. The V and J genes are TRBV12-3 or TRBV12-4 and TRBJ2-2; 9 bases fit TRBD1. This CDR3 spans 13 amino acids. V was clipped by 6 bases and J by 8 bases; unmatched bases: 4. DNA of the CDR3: TGTGCCAGCAGGGGACAGGGAAGGGGGGAGCTGTTTTTT. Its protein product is CASRGQGRGELFF.

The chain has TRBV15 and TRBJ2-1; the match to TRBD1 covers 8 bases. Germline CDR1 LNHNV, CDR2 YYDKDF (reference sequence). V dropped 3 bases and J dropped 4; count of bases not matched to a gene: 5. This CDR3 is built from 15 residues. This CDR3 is CATSSRQGRYNEQFF. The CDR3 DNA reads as TGTGCCACCAGCAGTAGACAGGGGAGGTACAATGAGCAGTTCTTC.

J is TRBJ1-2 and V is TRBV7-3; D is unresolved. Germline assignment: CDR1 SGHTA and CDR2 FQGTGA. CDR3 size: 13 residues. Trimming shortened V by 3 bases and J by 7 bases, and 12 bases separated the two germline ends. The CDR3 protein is CASSFSHEGGYTF. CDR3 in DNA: TGTGCCAGCAGCTTTTCACACGAGGGTGGCTACACCTTC.

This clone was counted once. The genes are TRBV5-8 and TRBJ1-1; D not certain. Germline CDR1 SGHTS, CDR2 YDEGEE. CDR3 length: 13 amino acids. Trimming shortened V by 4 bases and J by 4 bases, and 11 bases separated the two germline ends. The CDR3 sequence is CASSGRISTEAFF. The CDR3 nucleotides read TGTGCCAGCAGCGGCAGGATCAGCACTGAAGCTTTCTTT.

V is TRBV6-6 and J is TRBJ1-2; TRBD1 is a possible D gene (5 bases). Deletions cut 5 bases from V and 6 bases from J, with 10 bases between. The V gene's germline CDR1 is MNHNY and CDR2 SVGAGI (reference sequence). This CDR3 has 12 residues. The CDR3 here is CASSPWGDGYTF. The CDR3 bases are TGTGCCAGCAGTCCCTGGGGGGATGGCTACACCTTC.

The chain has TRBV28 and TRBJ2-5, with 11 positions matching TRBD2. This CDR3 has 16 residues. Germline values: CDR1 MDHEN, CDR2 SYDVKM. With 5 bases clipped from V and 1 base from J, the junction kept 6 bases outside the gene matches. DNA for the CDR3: TGTGCCAGCAGTCTTAGCGGGGGGGCGATCCAAGAGACCCAGTACTTC. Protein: CASSLSGGAIQETQYF.

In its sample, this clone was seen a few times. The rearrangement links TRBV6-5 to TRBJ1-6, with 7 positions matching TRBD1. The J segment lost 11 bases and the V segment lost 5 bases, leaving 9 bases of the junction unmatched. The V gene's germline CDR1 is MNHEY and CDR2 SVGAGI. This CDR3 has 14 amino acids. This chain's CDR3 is CASSRGQASTPLHF. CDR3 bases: TGTGCCAGCAGTCGCGGACAGGCCTCTACACCCCTCCACTTT.

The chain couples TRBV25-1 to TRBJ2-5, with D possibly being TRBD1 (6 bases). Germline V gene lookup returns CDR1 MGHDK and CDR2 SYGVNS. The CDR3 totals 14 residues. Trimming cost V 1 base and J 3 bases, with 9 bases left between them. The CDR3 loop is CASSESGDEETQYF. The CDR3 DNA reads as TGTGCCAGCAGTGAATCAGGGGATGAAGAGACCCAGTACTTC.

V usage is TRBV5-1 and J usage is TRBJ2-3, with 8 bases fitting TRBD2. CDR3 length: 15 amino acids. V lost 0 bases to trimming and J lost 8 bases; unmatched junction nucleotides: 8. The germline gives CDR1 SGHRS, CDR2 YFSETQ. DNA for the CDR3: TGCGCCAGCAGCTTGGATGGGGCGCGGGGGGCTACGCAGTATTTT. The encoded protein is CASSLDGARGATQYF.

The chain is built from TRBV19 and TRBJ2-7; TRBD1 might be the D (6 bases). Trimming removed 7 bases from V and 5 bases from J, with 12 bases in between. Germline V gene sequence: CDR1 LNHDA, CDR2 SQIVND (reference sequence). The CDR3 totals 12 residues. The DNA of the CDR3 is TGTGCCAGTAAGTCTGGGGGCGACGAGCAGTACTTC. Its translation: CASKSGGDEQYF.

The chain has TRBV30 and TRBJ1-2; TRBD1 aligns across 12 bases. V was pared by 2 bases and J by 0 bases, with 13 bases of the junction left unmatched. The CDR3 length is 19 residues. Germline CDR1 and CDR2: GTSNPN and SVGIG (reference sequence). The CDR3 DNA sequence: TGTGCCTGGAGTACCTCCGGGACAGGGGGCATCCTTTCTAACTATGGCTACACCTTC. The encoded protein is CAWSTSGTGGILSNYGYTF. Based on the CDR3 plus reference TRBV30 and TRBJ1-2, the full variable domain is SQTIHQWPATLVQPVGSPLSLECTVEGTSNPNLYWYRQAAGRGLQLLFYSVGIGQISSEVPQNLSASRPQDRQFILSSKKLLLSDSGFYLCAWSTSGTGGILSNYGYTFGSGTRLTVV.

CDR3 in DNA: TGTGCCAGCTGCTGGGGGGGTACTGAAAAACTGTTTTTT. It yields the protein CASCWGGTEKLFF. This chain connects TRBV2 to TRBJ1-4; a possible D gene is TRBD1 (5 bases). CDR1 is SNHLY and CDR2 is FYNNEI in the germline V gene. V lost 8 bases and J 7 bases, leaving 14 bases between the germline ends. This CDR3 contains 13 residues.

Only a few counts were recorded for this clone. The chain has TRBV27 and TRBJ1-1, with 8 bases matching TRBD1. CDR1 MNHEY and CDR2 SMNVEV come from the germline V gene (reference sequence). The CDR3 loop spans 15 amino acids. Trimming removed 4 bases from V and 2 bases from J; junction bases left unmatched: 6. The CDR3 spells CASSSTDRVNTEAFF. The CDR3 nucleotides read TGTGCCAGCAGTTCGACGGACAGGGTAAACACTGAAGCTTTCTTT.